This TCR beta chain was sequenced for a study of blood T cell repertoires in COVID-19 (TCRdb year 2020). Turning to the overall study: Collaborator samples came from the United States, Italy and Spain and covered acute and convalescent phases of COVID-19. Sample metadata almost always included a de-identified subject ID, COVID-19 status, age in years and sex. Samples came from the ongoing ImmuneRACE study (first 160 participants) plus 1,254 subjects from 6 global collaborators. The prospective study material was composed of cDNA or gDNA derived from T cells, B-cell-depleted T cells, or PBMCs. Where available, HLA class I and class II types were taken from metadata supplied by the sample provider and were not determined by assay-based typing. The dataset comprised deeply sampled blood TCRbeta repertoires from subjects exposed to, actively infected with, or recovered from COVID-19. The repertoires were made available in a free public database intended to serve as a resource for research on the immune response to SARS-CoV-2. The study at large found these results: Clinical and demographic metadata were provided uncurated, with the amount varying by source and participant.

About this clone itself: Which antigen it targets is not known. No base-level quality is on record; no much larger clone is a single base apart.

Each collaborating institution followed its own protocols to collect whole blood in K2EDTA tubes. For TCRbeta analysis, collaborators shipped samples as frozen whole blood, isolated PBMCs, or DNA extracted from either of those sample types. Between the V and J ends, shortened by 4 bases and 9 bases respectively, the junction contains 16 bases. Taken from cysteine to phenylalanine, the CDR3 has 14 residues. The read is trimmed to its CDR3 DNA, 42 bases read in frame from base 1. In the germline V gene, CDR1 corresponds to LGHNT and CDR2 to FRNRAP. TCRbeta CDR3 regions were amplified from genomic DNA using the immunoSEQ Assay, a bias-controlled multiplex PCR. In the source study's methods: Within the assay, amplification of reference gene primers was used to estimate how many nucleated cells each sample contained. To quantify the absolute abundance of each unique TCRbeta CDR3 rearrangement, sequence reads were collapsed and filtered. For each sample, productive Simpson clonality was calculated as the square root of Simpson's diversity index across productive rearrangements. Drawn from immuneACCESS, this table holds only the in-frame rearrangements with V and J called that TCRdb kept. Clones are partly lost; checked studies trace under half to an unresolved V gene and leave the rest unexplained. V, J and clone size reflect that table, while D and trimming were determined from the DNA. A total of 99,000 or so clones appear in this sample, 65% to 90% of them only once. The ten top clones hold around 4.1% of the sample.

The chain is made from TRBV12-5 and TRBJ2-1, with a tentative D gene TRBD2 over 6 matching bases. Sequences were obtained from peripheral blood. The source of this sequence is a man between 45 and 60 years old with acute or convalescent COVID-19. The CDR3 here reads CASGSRAGSGEQFF. The DNA reads as follows: TGTGCTAGTGGTTCAAGGGCGGGTAGCGGTGAGCAGTTCTTC.